This T cell receptor (beta chain) was found in a study of T cell responses to AZD1222 COVID-19 vaccine. Germline CDR1 and CDR2: KGHSH and LQKENI. The CDR3 extends over 16 amino acids. Trimming removed 0 bases from V and 1 base from J, with 12 bases in between. TCRdb's table, derived via immunoSEQ multiplex PCR, lists solely in-frame clones and lacks some. The profile shows 90,000 to 120,000 clones, around nine tenths of them singletons. As to this clone: Its target is unknown.

General study findings and limits: Donors skewed white British and female; clonal diversity was possibly underestimated.

Here the sequenced sample was peripheral blood, taken 28 days after the second dose of the MenACWY control vaccine. The receptor was derived from an adult who received the MenACWY meningococcal vaccine as a control. V usage is TRBV18 and J usage is TRBJ1-1; D gene uncertain. The CDR3 sequence: CASSPPVFGGNTEAFF. In nucleotides, the CDR3 is TGTGCCAGCTCACCACCGGTATTTGGAGGGAACACTGAAGCTTTCTTT.